This T cell receptor beta chain derives from a study of T cells in Graves' hyperthyroidism and ophthalmopathy (dated 2019 in TCRdb). Regarding the complete study: Peripheral blood was sampled at the time of initial diagnosis, prior to any treatment. To identify TCR V-J signatures that set the groups apart, the researchers used a discovery cohort of about a hundred patients, made up of 43 with Graves' ophthalmopathy and about 60 with stable Graves' hyperthyroidism. Prospective prediction of ophthalmopathy was tested in an independent validation cohort consisting of 18 to 20 hyperthyroidism patients and approximately 16 patients who later progressed to ophthalmopathy. The 80 to 100 discovery patients were randomly divided into training and test sets at a 7:3 ratio. The study also compared thyroid tissue and blood T-cell repertoires from several Graves' hyperthyroidism patients. After blood sampling, hyperthyroidism patients were treated with methimazole at a starting dose of 30 mg daily, and ophthalmopathy patients were treated with high-dose intravenous methylprednisolone. The paper reports TCR Vbeta CDR3 sequencing of 140 or so peripheral blood samples: under 45 ophthalmopathy, under 80 hyperthyroidism and around 17 progressor patients.

Stable Graves' hyperthyroidism was defined as the absence of progression to ophthalmopathy over 18 months of follow-up. The hyperthyroidism patients were between 18 and 65 years old and newly diagnosed, with a disease duration of less than 2 months. Patients with uncontrolled infections, other autoimmune diseases, pregnancy or lactation were excluded. Diagnoses were based on clinical symptoms, serum thyroxine and TRAb, thyroid ultrasound and orbital computed tomography. Ficoll-Paque density gradient centrifugation was used to isolate PBMCs from approximately 11 ml of fresh peripheral blood. Total RNA was extracted using Trizol reagent, and RNA quality was assessed on an Agilent 2100 Bioanalyzer. The CDR1 and CDR2 encoded by the germline V gene (reference sequence) are LNHDA and SQIVND. The CDR3 runs 15 residues from the cysteine to the phenylalanine. The sequence is cut down to CDR3 DNA, 45 bases in frame from base 1.

TCR beta CDR3 regions were amplified from RNA transcripts. The first round of RT-PCR for the TCR CDR3 was performed with the HTBI primer set and the Qiagen OneStep RT-PCR kit. A second multiplex PCR round built the libraries, followed by size selection and purification. Sequencing of the libraries was done on an Illumina HiSeq2000 using paired-end 100 bp reads. For the original study's pipeline: Raw data were processed with SOAPnuke, discarding reads with adapters, uncalled bases, mean Phred below 15, or no exact constant-primer or identifier match. COPE v1.2.5 was used to merge high-quality paired reads, and clonotypes were defined as unique nucleotide sequences. Clonotypes were aligned to IMGT TRBV, TRBD and TRBJ reference segments using MiTCR v1.1. The analysis included only V-J combinations with a frequency above 0.0001, which together covered roughly 99% of the repertoires. The TCS score was defined as F50 (clonal expansion) divided by E x V (chaos), with BLOSUM62-based TCRdist calculated between CDR3 peptides within each V-J. Welch's t-statistics and random forest reduced several hundred V-J features to 13, which were used in a naive Bayes classifier (R e1071). TCRdb took the public reads, trimmed them with fastp at Q25, ran MiXCR for clone calling and kept in-frame beta chains. A single entry per CDR3 protein holds the most common genes and DNA from its merged rows. The V and J calls here are based on TCRdb, not the publication. Across this sample there are around 450,000 distinct CDR3 sequences, with 15% to 19% seen only once. Roughly 15% of the sample is held by the ten biggest clonotypes.

Concerning this clonotype itself: The antigen this receptor binds is unknown. No much larger clone exists at a distance of one base, and base qualities are not known.

Overall study results and their limits: In cross-validation, a model built on a 13 V-J signature told ophthalmopathy apart from stable hyperthyroidism with approximately 90% sensitivity and roughly 82% specificity, and in testing the same model reached 80%/75%. Sample size was not statistically predetermined, and blinding of investigators to group allocation was not performed. Most expanded thyroid clonotypes (frequency above 0.001) were also detected in blood, a finding suggesting that blood repertoires may reflect thyroid immune responses. In validation, progression to ophthalmopathy was predicted by the model with roughly 71% sensitivity and 72.22% specificity, a median of 6.5 months before onset.

The TCR comes from a woman between 18 and 29 years old with Graves' hyperthyroidism. The chain joins TRBV19 to TRBJ2-1; 8 central bases correspond to TRBD1. The end of the DNA aligns better with TRBJ2-7, so the J call may be wrong. Sequenced input: blood. The CDR3 here reads CASSRTGSSYNEQYF. The DNA sequence follows: TGTGCCAGTAGTAGGACAGGGAGCTCCTACAATGAGCAGTACTTC.